The T cell receptor beta chain under discussion was sequenced for a study of vaccination effects on CD4 cells after COVID-19. The overall study: All study participants received two doses of BNT162b2 or mRNA-1273 vaccine.

The CDR3 contains 18 residues. Germline-derived CDR1 and CDR2 are SSHAT and FNYEAQ (reference sequence). This clone was counted between two and nine times. Its cognate antigen is unknown. One end of the junction varies from germline; a read error may be responsible. Antigen-specific CD4+ T cells were expanded (with viral peptide pools) by the ViraFEST assay ahead of sequencing. On day 10 of culture, CD4+ T cells were separated out. Negative nucleocapsid antibody tests before and after vaccination confirmed no previous SARS-CoV-2 infection. The culture medium for around 2 million PBMC per well included 10 IU/ml IL-2 and 9.5 to 10 ug/ml peptides. Method: immunoSEQ multiplex PCR; TCRdb's copy keeps in-frame clones and lacks some. The sample contains under 45,000 clones, around 68% of which appear only once.

This material consisted of CD4+ T cells from PBMCs cultured with HCoV-OC43 spike peptides, taken before COVID-19 vaccination. The sample's subset: HCoV-OC43 spike overlapping peptide pool stimulation. This TCR derives from a human donor who received a COVID-19 vaccine. The rearrangement joins TRBV7-7 to TRBJ2-3, with 8 nucleotides matching TRBD1. CDR3 bases: TGTGCTAGCAGCTTAGTTCCGGGACAGGCACCTGGCGCAGATACGCAGTATTTT. It specifies CASSLVPGQAPGADTQYF. Full variable domain (remainder filled in from reference TRBV7-7 and TRBJ2-3): GAGVSQSPRYKVTKRGQDVTLRCDPISSHATLYWYQQALGQGPEFLTYFNYEAQPDKSGLPSDRFSAERPEGSISTLTIQRTEQRDSAMYRCASSLVPGQAPGADTQYFGPGTRLTVL.